Listed below are T cell receptor beta chains from one sample, sequenced in a study of blood T cell repertoires in COVID-19. Here immunoSEQ multiplex PCR was the method, and the copy in TCRdb shows in-frame clones only, minus some. The table lists more than 70,000 clones, 86% of them singletons. The specimen sequenced was peripheral blood. The source is a woman aged 80 or over in a cohort sampled during active or convalescent COVID-19. Each CDR3 is given with its conserved first and last residue. D genes are given only for firm matches. Size tells how often a clone was seen (once, few, many) or the class of an expanded clone, and some rows leave it out.

J,V,size,D,CDR3,DNA
TRBJ1-6,TRBV10-3,NA,NA,CAISERRVDNSPLHF,TGTGCCATCAGTGAGCGACGGGTAGATAATTCACCCCTCCACTTT
TRBJ1-3,TRBV29-1,NA,NA,CSVAHGVSGNTIYF,TGCAGCGTTGCGCACGGGGTGTCTGGAAACACCATATATTTT
TRBJ2-6,TRBV15,NA,NA,CATSRDLGGDPGANVLTF,TGTGCCACCAGCAGAGATCTGGGCGGGGACCCTGGGGCCAACGTCCTGACTTTC
TRBJ2-1,TRBV4-1,NA,NA,CASSHRGGGSSYNEQFF,TGCGCCAGCAGCCATCGAGGGGGGGGGAGCTCCTACAATGAGCAGTTCTTC
TRBJ2-1,TRBV10-1,NA,TRBD2,CASSLAGGPYNEQFF,TGCGCCAGCAGTCTAGCGGGAGGGCCCTACAATGAGCAGTTCTTC
TRBJ1-1,TRBV11-2,NA,NA,CASSGGWGTEAFF,TGTGCCAGCAGCGGGGGCTGGGGCACTGAAGCTTTCTTT
TRBJ2-1,TRBV9,medium-sized,NA,CASSVEGGYNEQFF,TGTGCCAGCAGCGTAGAGGGAGGTTACAATGAGCAGTTCTTC
TRBJ2-1,TRBV5-1,NA,TRBD1,CASSLGQTLYYNEQFF,TGTGCCAGCAGCTTGGGACAGACCTTATACTACAATGAGCAGTTCTTC
TRBJ1-5,TRBV28,NA,TRBD1,CASSPRPGQGAGLVDQPQHF,TGTGCCAGCAGCCCGAGACCCGGACAGGGGGCAGGTCTGGTTGATCAGCCCCAGCATTTT
TRBJ2-7,TRBV28,NA,NA,CASQDFYEQYF,TGTGCCAGCCAGGACTTCTACGAGCAGTACTTC
TRBJ1-4,TRBV2,NA,TRBD1,CASSGQEYEKLFF,TGTGCCAGCTCGGGACAGGAATATGAAAAACTGTTTTTT
TRBJ2-1,TRBV19,NA,NA,CASSKVATYNEQFF,TGTGCCAGTAGTAAGGTAGCTACCTACAATGAGCAGTTCTTC
TRBJ1-3,TRBV3-1/TRBV3-2,NA,TRBD1,CASSRLTGGGGNTIYF,TGTGCCAGCAGCCGACTTACAGGGGGTGGCGGAAACACCATATATTTT
TRBJ1-2,TRBV29-1,NA,TRBD1,CSATGVANYGYTF,TGCAGCGCCACAGGGGTAGCTAACTATGGCTACACCTTC
TRBJ1-5,TRBV5-6,NA,TRBD1,CASSLGQGENQPQHF,TGTGCCAGCAGCTTGGGCCAGGGGGAGAATCAGCCCCAGCATTTT
TRBJ1-5,TRBV7-9,NA,NA,CASSFGASRSNQPQHF,TGTGCCAGCAGCTTTGGTGCTAGCCGTAGCAATCAGCCCCAGCATTTT
TRBJ1-5,TRBV2,NA,TRBD1,CASTRGVTGGTQHF,TGTGCCAGCACCCGAGGTGTGACAGGGGGAACCCAGCATTTT
TRBJ2-1,TRBV11-2,NA,NA,CASSLGRPPGNEQFF,TGTGCCAGCAGCTTAGGGAGGCCCCCTGGCAATGAGCAGTTCTTC
TRBJ1-1,TRBV18,NA,TRBD1,CASSPGDRVRAFF,TGTGCCAGCTCACCAGGAGACAGGGTGAGGGCTTTCTTT
TRBJ1-4,TRBV11-2,NA,NA,CASSAGGAPNEKLFF,TGTGCCAGCAGCGCCGGCGGGGCCCCCAATGAAAAACTGTTTTTT